This entry lists 20 T cell receptor beta chains sequenced from one sample in a study of shared clonotypes between healthy human individuals. TCRdb's table, derived via immunoSEQ multiplex PCR, lists solely in-frame clones and lacks some. The top ten hold approximately 0.37% of the sample, which has 2 million to 3 million clones, roughly 93% seen once. The source material was naive CD4+ T cells from PBMCs. Subset here: CD45RA+ positively selected. The receptors come from a man younger than 35 in good health. Some clones in this sample may be carry-over from other donors' samples.

The chain employs TRBV2 and TRBJ2-3, with 7 positions matching TRBD1. Germline V gives CDR1 SNHLY, CDR2 FYNNEI. The CDR3 consists of 15 residues. V was clipped by 6 bases and J by 2 bases; unmatched bases: 8. The CDR3 nucleotides are TGTGCCAGCAGCGAGAGGACAGGCTTCACAGATACGCAGTATTTT. Its protein is CASSERTGFTDTQYF. The variable domain in full, completed from reference TRBV2 and TRBJ2-3, reads EPEVTQTPSHQVTQMGQEVILRCVPISNHLYFYWYRQILGQKVEFLVSFYNNEISEKSEIFDDQFSVERPDGSNFTLKIRSTKLEDSAMYFCASSERTGFTDTQYFGPGTRLTVL.

Of note for this clone: The same CDR3 can be traced to other DNA sequences in this sample. The chain uses TRBV19 and TRBJ1-5, with D hard to call. The germline V gene encodes CDR1 LNHDA and CDR2 SQIVND (reference sequence). The CDR3 has 16 amino acids. The V end was cut by 3 bases, the J end by 0 bases, with 12 bases between. CDR3 nucleotides: TGTGCCAGTAGTATCCACGGAACTGATAGCAATCAGCCCCAGCATTTT. Its translation: CASSIHGTDSNQPQHF.

The chain carries TRBV28 and TRBJ1-2; a possible D gene is TRBD1 (5 bases). Germline lookup yields CDR1 MDHEN and CDR2 SYDVKM. The CDR3 length is 13 residues. The V end lost 7 bases, the J end lost 2 bases, and 11 bases lay between the germline ends. CDR3 region: CASKPGSNYGYTF. CDR3 sequence (DNA): TGTGCCAGCAAACCAGGGAGCAACTATGGCTACACCTTC.

The J gene is TRBJ1-3, the V gene TRBV7-3; no clear D. This CDR3 is 15 amino acids long. Germline-derived CDR1 and CDR2 are SGHTA and FQGTGA. V was trimmed by 2 bases and J by 0 bases, leaving 8 bases between them. For the CDR3, the DNA is TGTGCCAGCAGCTTACTTCCTACCTCTGGAAACACCATATATTTT. Translated, it gives CASSLLPTSGNTIYF.

This rearrangement joins TRBV5-1 to TRBJ2-7, with 7 bases that match TRBD2. Per germline, CDR1 SGHRS and CDR2 YFSETQ. This CDR3 contains 14 residues. V dropped 0 bases and J dropped 7; count of bases not matched to a gene: 7. The CDR3 protein is CASSLGDGGREQYF. In nucleotides, the CDR3 is TGCGCCAGCAGCTTGGGAGACGGGGGGAGAGAGCAGTACTTC.

CDR3 protein: CASSPRQGVGNEQFF. The CDR3, as DNA: TGTGCCAGCAGCCCCCGACAGGGGGTAGGCAATGAGCAGTTCTTC. This chain links TRBV7-2 with TRBJ2-1; 9 bases agree with TRBD1. CDR1 SGHTA and CDR2 FQGNSA come from the germline V gene. V gave up 5 bases and J gave up 6 bases; unmatched junction bases: 8. The CDR3 is 15 amino acids.

The V gene is TRBV7-9, the J gene TRBJ2-1, with D unresolved. The ends were cut back, 0 bases at V and 6 bases at J, with 9 bases in the middle. The germline V gene encodes CDR1 SEHNR and CDR2 FQNEAQ (reference sequence). This CDR3 has 14 amino acids. CDR3: CASSLAGLFNEQFF. DNA of the CDR3: TGTGCCAGCAGCTTAGCGGGCCTTTTCAATGAGCAGTTCTTC.

As regards this clone: One end of the junction fails to match germline, which may point to a read error. The chain couples TRBV20-1 to TRBJ2-7; D is unclear. The V gene's germline CDR1 is DFQATT and CDR2 SNEGSKA (reference sequence). This CDR3 is built from 11 residues. The CDR3 is CSARDRTLPMF. In nucleotides, the CDR3 is TGCAGTGCTAGAGATCGGACCCTACCTATGTTC.

The V gene is TRBV19, the J gene TRBJ2-7; D is possibly TRBD1 or TRBD2 (5 bases each). The V and J ends lost 6 bases and 0 bases respectively, with 15 bases between them. CDR1 and CDR2 from the germline V gene are LNHDA and SQIVND (reference sequence). The CDR3 contains 15 residues. As DNA, the CDR3 is TGTGCCAGTAGAACCGGGACGGAGAGCTCCTACGAGCAGTACTTC. Its protein product is CASRTGTESSYEQYF.

This clone was picked up one time. The V call is TRBV5-6, the J call TRBJ2-5; 15 positions match TRBD2. With the DNA end fitting TRBJ2-7 better, the J assignment may be wrong. The CDR3 consists of 15 residues. Germline V gene sequence: CDR1 SGHDT, CDR2 YYEEEE. CDR3 in DNA: TGTGCCAGCAGCCGGACTAGCGGGAGGGCCGACGAGCAGTACTTC. Its protein is CASSRTSGRADEQYF.

V and J are TRBV9 and TRBJ2-3; possibly TRBD1 or TRBD2 for D (6 bases each). Germline loops: CDR1 SGDLS, CDR2 YYNGEE. This CDR3 comprises 16 residues. V was clipped by 3 bases and J by 2 bases, with 16 bases between them. The DNA for the CDR3 is TGTGCCAGCAGCGCCCCCCTGGGGGGCGTCACAGATACGCAGTATTTT. Residues: CASSAPLGGVTDTQYF.

This clone turned up a few times. This rearrangement joins TRBV28 to TRBJ1-5; TRBD1 matches 7 bases. Per the germline V gene, CDR1 is MDHEN and CDR2 is SYDVKM. CDR3 length: 15 amino acids. Trimming removed 5 bases from V and 1 base from J; junction bases left unmatched: 5. CDR3 in DNA: TGTGCCAGCAGTGTGACAGGGACCAGCAATCAGCCCCAGCATTTT. This gives the protein CASSVTGTSNQPQHF.

This sequence joins TRBV19 and TRBJ2-7, with 11 bases that match TRBD2. V dropped 6 bases and J dropped 3; count of bases not matched to a gene: 7. The CDR3 is made up of 15 amino acids. Germline loops: CDR1 LNHDA, CDR2 SQIVND (reference sequence). CDR3 region: CASSPGLAENYEQYF. The CDR3 DNA follows: TGTGCCAGTAGCCCGGGACTAGCGGAAAACTACGAGCAGTACTTC.

The chain has TRBV28 and TRBJ2-7; D is perhaps TRBD1 (7 bases). CDR1 MDHEN and CDR2 SYDVKM come from the germline V gene. With 4 bases removed from V and 5 bases from J, the gap between germline ends came to 24 bases. The CDR3 extends over 17 amino acids. CDR3 protein: CASSSPRSAGGYHEQYF. The CDR3 DNA is TGTGCCAGCAGTTCGCCAAGGTCGGCAGGGGGGTACCACGAGCAGTACTTC.

V gene TRBV5-1 combines with J gene TRBJ2-7; D unresolved. This CDR3 is 16 amino acids long. Germline V gene lookup returns CDR1 SGHRS and CDR2 YFSETQ. The ends were cut back, 0 bases at V and 6 bases at J, with 19 bases in the middle. The CDR3 here is CASSLGVGVGLGEQYF. In DNA, the CDR3 is TGCGCCAGCAGCTTGGGGGTCGGTGTGGGGTTGGGCGAGCAGTACTTC.

The chain has TRBV9 and TRBJ1-3; 9 bases agree with TRBD1. This CDR3 comprises 17 residues. From germline, CDR1 is SGDLS and CDR2 YYNGEE. J gave up 4 bases and V 0 bases, and 8 bases lay outside the gene matches. CDR3 region: CASSVGRTGASGNTIYF. DNA of the CDR3: TGTGCCAGCAGCGTAGGCCGGACAGGGGCTTCGGGAAACACCATATATTTT.

This chain uses TRBV10-1 with TRBJ2-6, with D unresolved. The germline gives CDR1 WNHNN, CDR2 SYGVQD (reference sequence). The CDR3 spans 17 residues. V was cut by 5 bases and J by 0 bases, with 14 bases left in between. In DNA, the CDR3 is TGCGCCAGCAGTTCCACCGGACGAGACTCTGGGGCCAACGTCCTGACTTTC. This translates into CASSSTGRDSGANVLTF.

J is TRBJ1-3 and V is TRBV5-1, with TRBD1 as a possible D gene (5 bases). V lost 7 bases to trimming and J lost 2 bases, with 22 bases between them. CDR3 length: 17 residues. The germline V gene encodes CDR1 SGHRS and CDR2 YFSETQ. CDR3 protein: CASCPTGGMETGNTIYF. In DNA form, the CDR3 reads TGCGCCAGCTGTCCAACCGGGGGAATGGAAACTGGAAACACCATATATTTT. Full variable domain (missing parts from reference TRBV5-1 and TRBJ1-3): KAGVTQTPRYLIKTRGQQVTLSCSPISGHRSVSWYQQTPGQGLQFLFEYFSETQRNKGNFPGRFSGRQFSNSRSEMNVSTLELGDSALYLCASCPTGGMETGNTIYFGEGSWLTVV.

The V gene is TRBV7-8, the J gene TRBJ2-3, with 10 bases identical to TRBD2. CDR1 is SGHVS and CDR2 is FQNEAQ in the germline V gene. The CDR3 is 16 amino acids. Losses at the gene ends were 3 bases for V and 4 bases for J; bases not matched to a gene: 7. CDR3 sequence reads: CASSFRRTSGPDTQYF. Here the CDR3 DNA reads TGTGCCAGCAGCTTCAGGCGGACTAGCGGCCCAGATACGCAGTATTTT.

J is TRBJ2-1 and V is TRBV25-1; 10 bases fit TRBD2. Trimming at V came to 4 bases and at J to 5 bases, leaving 5 bases not matched to a gene. Germline CDR1 reads MGHDK; CDR2 reads SYGVNS. The CDR3 contains 15 residues. CDR3 sequence (DNA): TGTGCCAGCAGTGGTGGACTAGCGGCGGACAATGAGCAGTTCTTC. This sequence encodes CASSGGLAADNEQFF.